A selection of T cell receptor beta chains follows, all from one sample in a study of blood T cell repertoires in COVID-19. Sequencing was performed with immunoSEQ multiplex PCR; in TCRdb, only in-frame clones are kept and a portion is missing. The sample contains 40,000 or so clones, about 85% of which appear only once. The specimen was peripheral blood. These receptors came from a human donor in a cohort sampled during active COVID-19. Both conserved end residues are part of each CDR3. A D gene is named only where the DNA matches it firmly. Rows give clone size only sometimes, using once, few, many, or a class for an expanded clone.

J gene,D gene,V gene,clone size,CDR3 DNA,CDR3 protein
TRBJ1-1,NA,TRBV7-8,NA,TGTGCCAGCAGCTTAGCTACAGGGTACACTGAAGCTTTCTTT,CASSLATGYTEAFF
TRBJ2-1,TRBD2,TRBV10-3,NA,TGTGCCATCAGTGACCCCAGCGGGGGTGTTGAGCAGTTCTTC,CAISDPSGGVEQFF
TRBJ1-1,TRBD1,TRBV27,NA,TGTGCCAGCAGTTCCCTATTACAGGGGGGTGCTTTCTTT,CASSSLLQGGAFF
TRBJ2-5,TRBD1,TRBV3-1/TRBV3-2,NA,TGTGCCAGCAGCCTCCGGACAGGGGGCCCCAGGGAGACCCAGTACTTC,CASSLRTGGPRETQYF
TRBJ1-2,NA,TRBV14,NA,TGTGCCAGCAGCCAGTCCGGGTTCGGCTACACCTTC,CASSQSGFGYTF
TRBJ2-1,NA,TRBV10-3,NA,TGTGCCATCAGTGATTCCGCGGGGACGAACAATGAGCAGTTCTTC,CAISDSAGTNNEQFF
TRBJ2-4,NA,TRBV6-5,NA,TGTGCATGTGGTCAGGGTCGCCCAGCCAAAAACATTCAGTACTTC,CACGQGRPAKNIQYF
TRBJ2-4,TRBD1,TRBV4-1,NA,TGCGCCAGCAGCCAACGGCGGTCTACCGACAGGGAAAACATTCAGTACTTC,CASSQRRSTDRENIQYF
TRBJ1-2,TRBD1,TRBV10-3,NA,TGTGCCGCTACGGGTGACAGGGGTGACTATGGCTACACCTTC,CAATGDRGDYGYTF
TRBJ1-2,TRBD1,TRBV6-6,NA,TGTGCCAGCAGACCCGGGCGACAGGGAACTAACTATGGCTACACCTTC,CASRPGRQGTNYGYTF
TRBJ2-4,NA,TRBV15,NA,TGTGCCACCAGCAGAGGCGGGACAGAAAACATTCAGTACTTC,CATSRGGTENIQYF
TRBJ1-5,NA,TRBV5-4,once,TGTGCCAGCAGCTCACAGGGAAATCAGCCCCAGCATTTT,CASSSQGNQPQHF
TRBJ2-5,TRBD2,TRBV7-6,NA,TGTGCCAGCAGCTTAGGGTTAGCTAGCGGAAAGTACTTC,CASSLGLASGKYF
TRBJ1-6,NA,TRBV6-5,NA,TGTGCCAGCAGTTACCAACATCGTCTTTCTTCACCCCTCCACTTT,CASSYQHRLSSPLHF
TRBJ1-4,NA,TRBV21-1,NA,TGTGCCAGCTGCCGGGACAGGGATGAAAAACTGTTTTTT,CASCRDRDEKLFF
TRBJ2-2,NA,TRBV5-1,NA,TGCGCCAGCAGCTTGGCCACAGGGTCCCCCGGGGAGCTGTTTTTT,CASSLATGSPGELFF
TRBJ2-1,NA,TRBV19,once,TGTGCCAGTGCCGGGTTCTCCTACAATGAGCAGTTCTTC,CASAGFSYNEQFF
TRBJ2-5,NA,TRBV6-5,NA,TGTGCCAGCAGTTACTCGGGGGGACTCCAAGAGACCCAGTACTTC,CASSYSGGLQETQYF
TRBJ1-2,TRBD1,TRBV19,NA,TGTGCCACCCGGGGACAGGGAAGAGGCTACACCTTC,CATRGQGRGYTF
TRBJ2-1,NA,TRBV5-4,NA,TGTGCCAGCAGCTTGGCCCTGACTAGAGGGGAGCAGTTCTTC,CASSLALTRGEQFF
TRBJ1-6,TRBD1,TRBV6-5,NA,TGTGCCACCAAAATGACAGGGGAGAGTTCACCCCTCCACTTT,CATKMTGESSPLHF
TRBJ1-4,NA,TRBV5-4,NA,TGTGCCAGCAGCGCCGGGGGTATCGGTGAAAAACTGTTTTTT,CASSAGGIGEKLFF
TRBJ2-5,TRBD2,TRBV27,NA,TGTGCCAGCATCTCCAGCGGGGGGTTCATTCGACAAGAGACCCAGTACTTC,CASISSGGFIRQETQYF
TRBJ2-7,TRBD1,TRBV11-2,NA,TGTGCCAGCAGCCAGGACAGGGCGCCCCGCGAGCAGTACTTC,CASSQDRAPREQYF
TRBJ1-1,NA,TRBV18,NA,TGTGCCAGCTCACCAGGGGGGGCGGGCACTGAAGCTTTCTTT,CASSPGGAGTEAFF
TRBJ2-2,NA,TRBV5-1,NA,TGCGCCAGCACCACGGGGGCGAACACCGGGGAGCTGTTTTTT,CASTTGANTGELFF
TRBJ2-5,TRBD2,TRBV2,NA,TGTGCCAGCCTTGCGGGGGGGGGAGGAGAGACCCAGTACTTC,CASLAGGGGETQYF